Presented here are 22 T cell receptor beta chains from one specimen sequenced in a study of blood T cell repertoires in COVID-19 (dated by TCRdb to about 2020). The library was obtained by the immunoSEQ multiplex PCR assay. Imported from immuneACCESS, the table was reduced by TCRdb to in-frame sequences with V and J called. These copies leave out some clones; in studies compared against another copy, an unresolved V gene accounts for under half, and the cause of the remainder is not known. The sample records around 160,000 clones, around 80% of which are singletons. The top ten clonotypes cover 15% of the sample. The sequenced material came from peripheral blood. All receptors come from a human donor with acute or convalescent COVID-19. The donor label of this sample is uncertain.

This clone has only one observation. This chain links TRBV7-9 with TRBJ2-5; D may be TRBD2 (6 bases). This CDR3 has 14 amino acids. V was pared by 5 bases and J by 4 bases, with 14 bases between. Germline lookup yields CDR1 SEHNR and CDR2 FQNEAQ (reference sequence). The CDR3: CASSGGWRAETQYF. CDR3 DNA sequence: TGTGCCAGCAGCGGGGGGTGGCGCGCAGAGACCCAGTACTTC.

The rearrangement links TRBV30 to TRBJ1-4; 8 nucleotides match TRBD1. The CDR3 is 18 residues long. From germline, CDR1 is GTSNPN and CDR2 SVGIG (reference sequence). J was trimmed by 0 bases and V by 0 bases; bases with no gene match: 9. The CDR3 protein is CAWSVGRTGTSTNEKLFF. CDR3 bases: TGTGCCTGGAGTGTGGGTCGGACAGGGACCTCAACTAATGAAAAACTGTTTTTT.

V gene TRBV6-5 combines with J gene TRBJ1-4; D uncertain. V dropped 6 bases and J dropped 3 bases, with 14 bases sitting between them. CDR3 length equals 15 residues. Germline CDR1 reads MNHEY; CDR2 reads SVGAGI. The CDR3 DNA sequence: TGTGCCAGCAGGGAGTCGCCGGTCGCTAATGAAAAACTGTTTTTT. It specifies CASRESPVANEKLFF.

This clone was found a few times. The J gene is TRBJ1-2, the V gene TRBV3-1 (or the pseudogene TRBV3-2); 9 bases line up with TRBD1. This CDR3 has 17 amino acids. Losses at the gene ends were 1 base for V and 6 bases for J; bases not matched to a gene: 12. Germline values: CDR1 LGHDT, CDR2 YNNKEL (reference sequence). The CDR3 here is CASSQAGTGRFGHGYTF. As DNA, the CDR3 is TGTGCCAGCAGCCAAGCGGGGACAGGGCGTTTCGGGCATGGCTACACCTTC.

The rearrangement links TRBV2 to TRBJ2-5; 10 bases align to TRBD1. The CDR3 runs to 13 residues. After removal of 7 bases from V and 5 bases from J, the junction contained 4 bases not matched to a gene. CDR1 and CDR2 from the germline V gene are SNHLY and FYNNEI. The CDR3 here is CASTRDRGETQYF. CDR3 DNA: TGTGCCAGCACCCGGGACAGGGGTGAGACCCAGTACTTC.

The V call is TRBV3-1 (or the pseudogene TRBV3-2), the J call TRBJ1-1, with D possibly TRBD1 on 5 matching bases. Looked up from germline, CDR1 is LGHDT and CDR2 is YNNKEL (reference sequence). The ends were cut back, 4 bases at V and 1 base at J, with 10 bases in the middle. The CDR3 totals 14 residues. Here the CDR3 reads CASSRLDRNTEAFF. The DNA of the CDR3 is TGTGCCAGCAGCCGGCTTGACAGGAACACTGAAGCTTTCTTT.

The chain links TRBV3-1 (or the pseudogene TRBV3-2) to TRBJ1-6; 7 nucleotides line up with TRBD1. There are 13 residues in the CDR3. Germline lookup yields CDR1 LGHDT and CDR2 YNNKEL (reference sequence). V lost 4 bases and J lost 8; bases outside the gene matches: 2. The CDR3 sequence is CASSRQGDSPLHF. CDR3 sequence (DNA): TGTGCCAGCAGCCGACAGGGAGATTCACCCCTCCACTTT.

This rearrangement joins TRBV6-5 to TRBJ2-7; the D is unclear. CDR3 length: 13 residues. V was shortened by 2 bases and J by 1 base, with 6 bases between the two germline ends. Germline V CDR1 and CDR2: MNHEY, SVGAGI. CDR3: CASSYGDSYEQYF. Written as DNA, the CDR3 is TGTGCCAGCAGTTACGGAGATTCCTACGAGCAGTACTTC.

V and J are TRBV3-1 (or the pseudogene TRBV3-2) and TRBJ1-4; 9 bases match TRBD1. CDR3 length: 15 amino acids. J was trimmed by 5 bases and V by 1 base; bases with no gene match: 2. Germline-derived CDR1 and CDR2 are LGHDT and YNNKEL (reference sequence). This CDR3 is CASSQGGQGNEKLFF. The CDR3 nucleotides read TGTGCCAGCAGCCAAGGGGGACAGGGAAATGAAAAACTGTTTTTT.

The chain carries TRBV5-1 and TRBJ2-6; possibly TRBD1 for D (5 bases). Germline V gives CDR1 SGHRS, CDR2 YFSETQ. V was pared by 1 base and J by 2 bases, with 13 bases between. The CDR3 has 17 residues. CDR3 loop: CASSLRPSGTGANVLTF. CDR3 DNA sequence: TGCGCCAGCAGCTTGAGACCCTCAGGGACTGGGGCCAACGTCCTGACTTTC.

CDR3 sequence reads: CASSHLGFDRGGNQPQHF. For the CDR3, the DNA is TGTGCCAGCAGTCACCTAGGTTTCGACAGGGGAGGCAATCAGCCCCAGCATTTT. This chain joins TRBV6-6 and TRBJ1-5; 8 bases line up with TRBD1. V lost 5 bases and J lost 2; bases outside the gene matches: 14. CDR3 length: 18 residues. The germline V gene encodes CDR1 MNHNY and CDR2 SVGAGI (reference sequence).

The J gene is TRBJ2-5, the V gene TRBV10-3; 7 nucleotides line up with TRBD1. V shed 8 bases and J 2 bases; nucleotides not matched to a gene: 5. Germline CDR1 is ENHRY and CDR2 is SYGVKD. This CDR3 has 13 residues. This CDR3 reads CAIRQGRQETQYF. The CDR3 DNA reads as TGTGCCATCCGACAGGGCCGACAAGAGACCCAGTACTTC.

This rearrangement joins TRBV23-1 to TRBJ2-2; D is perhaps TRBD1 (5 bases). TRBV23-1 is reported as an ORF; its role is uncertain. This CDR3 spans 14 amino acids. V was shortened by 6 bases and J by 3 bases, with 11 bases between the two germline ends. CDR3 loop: CASSKGSDTGELFF. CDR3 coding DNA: TGCGCCAGCAGCAAGGGGTCGGACACCGGGGAGCTGTTTTTT.

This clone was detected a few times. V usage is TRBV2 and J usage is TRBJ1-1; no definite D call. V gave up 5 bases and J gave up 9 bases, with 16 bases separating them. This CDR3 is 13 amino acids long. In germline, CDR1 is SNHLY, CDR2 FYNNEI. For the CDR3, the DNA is TGTGCCAGCAGTAGAGATCCTCAAGTAAAAGCTTTCTTT. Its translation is CASSRDPQVKAFF. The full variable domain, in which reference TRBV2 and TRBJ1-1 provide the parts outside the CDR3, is EPEVTQTPSHQVTQMGQEVILRCVPISNHLYFYWYRQILGQKVEFLVSFYNNEISEKSEIFDDQFSVERPDGSNFTLKIRSTKLEDSAMYFCASSRDPQVKAFFGQGTRLTVV.

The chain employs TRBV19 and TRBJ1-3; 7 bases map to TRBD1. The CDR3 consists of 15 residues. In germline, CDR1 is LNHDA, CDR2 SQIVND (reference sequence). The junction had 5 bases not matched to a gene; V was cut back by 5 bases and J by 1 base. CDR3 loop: CASSLRGLSGNTIYF. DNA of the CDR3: TGTGCCAGTAGTTTAAGGGGGCTGTCTGGAAACACCATATATTTT.

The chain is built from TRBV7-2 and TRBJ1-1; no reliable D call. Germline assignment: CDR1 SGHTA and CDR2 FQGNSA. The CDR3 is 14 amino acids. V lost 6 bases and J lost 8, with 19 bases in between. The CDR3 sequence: CASRTGSQGMEAFF. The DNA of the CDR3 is TGTGCCAGCAGAACCGGGAGCCAAGGGATGGAAGCTTTCTTT.

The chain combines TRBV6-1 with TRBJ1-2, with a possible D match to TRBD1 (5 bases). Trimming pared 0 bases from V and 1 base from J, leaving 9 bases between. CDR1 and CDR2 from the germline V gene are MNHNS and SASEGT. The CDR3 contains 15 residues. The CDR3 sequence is CASSEAQGINYGYTF. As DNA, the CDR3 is TGTGCCAGCAGTGAAGCGCAGGGCATTAACTATGGCTACACCTTC.

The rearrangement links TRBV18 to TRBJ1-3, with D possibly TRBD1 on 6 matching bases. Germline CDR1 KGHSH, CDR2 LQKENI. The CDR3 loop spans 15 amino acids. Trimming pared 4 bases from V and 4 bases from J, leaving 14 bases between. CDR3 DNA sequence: TGTGCCAGCTCACAACAGGGCGGAGGAGGAAACACCATATATTTT. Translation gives CASSQQGGGGNTIYF.

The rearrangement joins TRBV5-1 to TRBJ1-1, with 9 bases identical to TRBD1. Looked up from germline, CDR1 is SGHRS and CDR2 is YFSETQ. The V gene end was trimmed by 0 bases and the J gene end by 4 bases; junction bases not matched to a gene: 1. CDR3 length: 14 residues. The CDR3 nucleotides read TGCGCCAGCAGCTTGGGACAGGGGGGCACTGAAGCTTTCTTT. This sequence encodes CASSLGQGGTEAFF. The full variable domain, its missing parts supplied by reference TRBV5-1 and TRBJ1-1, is KAGVTQTPRYLIKTRGQQVTLSCSPISGHRSVSWYQQTPGQGLQFLFEYFSETQRNKGNFPGRFSGRQFSNSRSEMNVSTLELGDSALYLCASSLGQGGTEAFFGQGTRLTVV.

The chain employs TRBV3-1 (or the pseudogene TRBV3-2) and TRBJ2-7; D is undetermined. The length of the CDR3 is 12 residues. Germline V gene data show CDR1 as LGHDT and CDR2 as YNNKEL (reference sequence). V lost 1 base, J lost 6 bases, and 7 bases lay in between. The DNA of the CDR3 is TGTGCCAGCAGCCAAGGGCCCCTCGAGCAGTACTTC. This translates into CASSQGPLEQYF.

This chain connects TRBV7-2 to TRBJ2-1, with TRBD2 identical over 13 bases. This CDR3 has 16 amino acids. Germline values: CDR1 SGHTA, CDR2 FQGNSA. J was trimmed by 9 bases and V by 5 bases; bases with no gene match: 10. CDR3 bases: TGTGCCAGCAGCGTTACTAGCGGGGGGGCCTATGGTGAGCAGTTCTTC. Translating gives CASSVTSGGAYGEQFF.

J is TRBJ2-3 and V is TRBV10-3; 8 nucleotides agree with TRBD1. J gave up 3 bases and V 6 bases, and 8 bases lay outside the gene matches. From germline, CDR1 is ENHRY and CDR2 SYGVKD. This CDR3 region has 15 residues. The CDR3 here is CAISRSTGGTDTQYF. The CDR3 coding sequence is TGTGCCATCAGCCGAAGCACAGGGGGGACAGATACGCAGTATTTT.